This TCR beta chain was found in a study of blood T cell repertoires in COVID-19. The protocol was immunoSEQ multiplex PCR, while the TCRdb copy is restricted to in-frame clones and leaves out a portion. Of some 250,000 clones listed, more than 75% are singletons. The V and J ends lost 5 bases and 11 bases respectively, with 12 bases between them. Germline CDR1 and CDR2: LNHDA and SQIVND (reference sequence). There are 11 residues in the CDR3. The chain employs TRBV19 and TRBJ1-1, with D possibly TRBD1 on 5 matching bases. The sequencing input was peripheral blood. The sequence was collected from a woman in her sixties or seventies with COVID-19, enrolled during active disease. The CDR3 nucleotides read TGTGCCAGTAGTCAGGGCCAACAGGCTTTCTTT. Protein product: CASSQGQQAFF.